The 16 T cell receptor beta chains reported below all come from one sample, sequenced in a study of blood T cell repertoires in COVID-19. Sequencing was performed with immunoSEQ multiplex PCR; in TCRdb, only in-frame clones are kept and a portion is missing. The profile shows approximately 300,000 clones, 86% of them singletons. Source material: peripheral blood. Receptors were obtained from a woman aged 45-65 years with acute or convalescent COVID-19.

CDR3 loop: CASSSGNLGRYEQYF. The CDR3 nucleotides read TGTGCCAGCAGTTCCGGGAACCTAGGGCGCTACGAGCAGTACTTC. This chain connects TRBV6-4 to TRBJ2-7, with a possible D match to TRBD2 (5 bases). The germline V gene encodes CDR1 MRHNA and CDR2 SNTAGT. The CDR3 is 15 residues long. Trimming removed 5 bases from V and 3 bases from J, with 17 bases in between.

The chain couples TRBV10-3 to TRBJ2-5, with no clear D. Germline V lookup: CDR1 ENHRY, CDR2 SYGVKD. The CDR3 loop spans 15 amino acids. V lost 2 bases to trimming and J lost 2 bases, with 12 bases between them. The CDR3 sequence is CAISERTGTQETQYF. DNA for the CDR3: TGTGCCATCAGTGAGAGAACGGGTACACAAGAGACCCAGTACTTC.

V gene TRBV4-3 combines with J gene TRBJ2-7; 9 bases map to TRBD1. Germline V CDR1 and CDR2: LGHNA, YSLEER. The junction had 7 bases not matched to a gene; V was cut back by 0 bases and J by 4 bases. This CDR3 is built from 16 residues. The CDR3 protein is CASSQDSLDRGYEQYF. CDR3 nucleotide sequence: TGCGCCAGCAGCCAAGACTCCCTGGACAGGGGTTACGAGCAGTACTTC.

On this clone itself: At one boundary the junction diverges from the germline segment, which might be a read error. The gene calls are TRBV7-9 and TRBJ2-5; 9 nucleotides align to TRBD1. Germline assignment: CDR1 SEHNR and CDR2 FQNEAQ (reference sequence). The CDR3 totals 14 residues. The CDR3 DNA follows: TGTGCCAGCAGCTTAGCGAGGACAGGGGCACTTTTGGACTTC. Encoded protein: CASSLARTGALLDF.

The chain has TRBV18 and TRBJ1-1, with 7 bases fitting TRBD1. CDR1 KGHSH and CDR2 LQKENI come from the germline V gene. V trimming: 6 bases; J trimming: 1 base; junction bases outside the gene matches: 2. The CDR3 consists of 13 residues. The CDR3 DNA reads as TGTGCCAGCTCGGGACAGTCGAACACTGAAGCTTTCTTT. The encoded protein is CASSGQSNTEAFF.

V usage is TRBV2 and J usage is TRBJ2-7; 8 positions agree with TRBD2. The CDR3 has 17 amino acids. CDR1 is SNHLY and CDR2 is FYNNEI in the germline V gene. With V trimmed by 7 bases and J by 1 base, 15 bases remained unmatched. CDR3 nucleotides: TGTGCCAGCAACTCCCCAGGGGACGGGAGGGGATCCTACGAGCAGTACTTC. Protein: CASNSPGDGRGSYEQYF.

CDR3 bases: TGTGCCAGCAGCTTGACTAGCGGGGCCTACGAGCAGTACTTC. Protein sequence: CASSLTSGAYEQYF. V and J are TRBV7-2 and TRBJ2-7, with 11 bases aligning to TRBD2. Per the germline V gene, CDR1 is SGHTA and CDR2 is FQGNSA. The ends lost 3 bases at V and 2 bases at J; junction bases unmatched: 0. The CDR3 sequence is 14 residues long.

This rearrangement joins TRBV28 to TRBJ1-2, with D unresolved. The V end lost 3 bases, the J end lost 12 bases, and 11 bases lay between the germline ends. The CDR3 extends over 11 amino acids. Germline values: CDR1 MDHEN, CDR2 SYDVKM. DNA for the CDR3: TGTGCCAGCAGTTTGGAGGGAGTTGACACCTTC. This gives the protein CASSLEGVDTF.

The rearrangement uses TRBV15 and TRBJ1-1; maybe TRBD1 (6 bases). V was trimmed by 0 bases and J by 2 bases, leaving 13 bases between them. The length of the CDR3 is 16 residues. CDR1 LNHNV and CDR2 YYDKDF come from the germline V gene (reference sequence). The DNA of the CDR3 is TGTGCCACCAGCAGAGAGGTATATGGGACAAACACTGAAGCTTTCTTT. The encoded protein is CATSREVYGTNTEAFF.

The chain couples TRBV27 to TRBJ2-2; tentatively, D is TRBD1 (5 bases). There are 14 residues in the CDR3. Trimming took off 6 bases at V and 9 bases at J, with 17 bases between the two ends. Germline V gives CDR1 MNHEY, CDR2 SMNVEV (reference sequence). CDR3 nucleotide sequence: TGTGCCAGCAGGGATCTAATGGGGCACCGGGAGCTGTTTTTT. It yields the protein CASRDLMGHRELFF.

This sequence joins TRBV28 and TRBJ2-7, with D possibly being TRBD1 (6 bases). CDR1 and CDR2 from the germline V gene are MDHEN and SYDVKM. This CDR3 is 14 amino acids long. V gave up 4 bases and J gave up 3 bases, with 13 bases separating them. The CDR3 sequence: CASSSSRGSYEQYF. In DNA, the CDR3 is TGTGCCAGCAGTTCTTCCAGGGGTAGCTACGAGCAGTACTTC.

This rearrangement joins TRBV27 to TRBJ2-5; 13 nucleotides agree with TRBD2. Germline-derived CDR1 and CDR2 are MNHEY and SMNVEV (reference sequence). The CDR3 length is 19 residues. J gave up 3 bases and V 4 bases, and 14 bases lay outside the gene matches. In DNA, the CDR3 is TGTGCCAGCAGTTCCCTTCCGGGACTAGCGGGACCTAGGGAAGAGACCCAGTACTTC. This sequence encodes CASSSLPGLAGPREETQYF.

This clone was observed a few times. The chain links TRBV27 to TRBJ2-7; 7 bases map to TRBD2. The length of the CDR3 is 14 residues. Trimming at V came to 2 bases and at J to 0 bases, leaving 1 base not matched to a gene. Germline-derived CDR1 and CDR2 are MNHEY and SMNVEV (reference sequence). The CDR3 loop reads CASSLERDSYEQYF. CDR3 DNA sequence: TGTGCCAGCAGTTTAGAGCGGGACTCCTACGAGCAGTACTTC.

V is TRBV27 and J is TRBJ1-2; a possible D gene is TRBD1 (6 bases). V shed 0 bases and J shed 0 bases, with 11 bases lying between them. CDR3 length: 16 amino acids. Germline V gene sequence: CDR1 MNHEY, CDR2 SMNVEV (reference sequence). The CDR3 is CASSLSWDNSNYGYTF. CDR3 nucleotides: TGTGCCAGCAGTTTATCTTGGGACAACTCTAACTATGGCTACACCTTC.

The DNA for the CDR3 is TGCGCCAGCAGCTTGGTGGGCCGGGGTACCGGGGAGCTGTTTTTT. As protein: CASSLVGRGTGELFF. The V and J genes are TRBV5-1 and TRBJ2-2, with D perhaps TRBD2 (5 bases). With 0 bases removed from V and 5 bases from J, the gap between germline ends came to 11 bases. Germline lookup yields CDR1 SGHRS and CDR2 YFSETQ. This CDR3 comprises 15 residues.

This sequence joins TRBV5-1 and TRBJ1-1; D might be TRBD1 (6 bases). Germline assignment: CDR1 SGHRS and CDR2 YFSETQ. CDR3 length: 13 residues. The germline V and J ends were trimmed by 9 bases and 1 base, with 13 bases remaining between them. The CDR3 loop reads CATKRTENTEAFF. The CDR3, as DNA: TGCGCCACCAAAAGGACAGAGAACACTGAAGCTTTCTTT.